The 21 T cell receptor beta chains below were found in one sample sequenced in a study of long-term antiretroviral therapy in people with HIV. At the survey level, the v3.0 immunoSEQ assay was run. Assay: immunoSEQ multiplex PCR; the TCRdb copy retains only in-frame clones and omits some. The table shows roughly 12,000 clones, with over 80% occurring only once. Material: unsorted PBMCs, obtained around 8 years after starting antiretroviral therapy. The receptors derive from a man aged 50 to 60 with HIV.

This clone turned up a few times. CDR3 bases: TGCGCCAGGGTCGGGGAGTATGGCTACACCTTC. Translating it yields CARVGEYGYTF. The V call is TRBV23-1, the J call TRBJ1-2; unclear D gene. TRBV23-1 counts as an open reading frame of uncertain function. This CDR3 spans 11 amino acids. Between the trimmed V and J ends, which lost 9 bases and 5 bases, there was a span of 10 bases.

The rearrangement uses TRBV5-4 and TRBJ2-3; 11 bases align to TRBD2. Germline V lookup: CDR1 SGHNT, CDR2 YYREEE (reference sequence). V shed 4 bases, J shed 0 bases, and the junction held 7 bases outside the gene matches. This CDR3 region has 17 residues. The chain's CDR3 is CASSDSGGGASTDTQYF. DNA for the CDR3: TGTGCCAGCAGCGATAGCGGGGGGGGAGCTAGCACAGATACGCAGTATTTT.

The CDR3 loop reads CASSHSPLPQGAPSTDTQYF. In DNA form, the CDR3 reads TGCGCCAGCAGCCATTCACCCCTCCCCCAGGGAGCCCCTAGCACAGATACGCAGTATTTT. This chain uses TRBV4-1 with TRBJ2-3; either TRBD1 or TRBD2 may supply D (5 bases each). The germline V and J ends were trimmed by 3 bases and 0 bases, with 25 bases remaining between them. This CDR3 is built from 20 residues. CDR1 and CDR2 from the germline V gene are MGHRA and YSYEKL.

This rearrangement joins TRBV6-1 to TRBJ2-7, with 14 bases aligning to TRBD2. The CDR3 loop spans 17 amino acids. The V segment lost 0 bases and the J segment 0 bases; nucleotides outside the gene matches: 1. Germline V CDR1 and CDR2: MNHNS, SASEGT. The CDR3 sequence: CASSEAGLAGVSYEQYF. The CDR3 DNA follows: TGTGCCAGCAGTGAAGCGGGACTAGCGGGAGTCTCCTACGAGCAGTACTTC.

V usage is TRBV19 and J usage is TRBJ1-1; D is undetermined. The length of the CDR3 is 14 residues. Trimming stripped 3 bases from V and 3 bases from J, with 11 bases between. CDR1 is LNHDA, CDR2 SQIVND, per germline (reference sequence). The CDR3, as DNA: TGTGCCAGTAGTATGGATAGCGGGTACACTGAAGCTTTCTTT. Its protein is CASSMDSGYTEAFF. The full variable domain, in which reference TRBV19 and TRBJ1-1 provide the parts outside the CDR3, is DGGITQSPKYLFRKEGQNVTLSCEQNLNHDAMYWYRQDPGQGLRLIYYSQIVNDFQKGDIAEGYSVSREKKESFPLTVTSAQKNPTAFYLCASSMDSGYTEAFFGQGTRLTVV.

There are a few counts of this clone. The V call is TRBV7-8, the J call TRBJ2-1, with D unclear. CDR3 length equals 12 residues. Trimming took off 1 base at V and 10 bases at J, with 8 bases between the two ends. Germline CDR1 and CDR2: SGHVS and FQNEAQ. DNA for the CDR3: TGTGCCAGCAGCTTAGTATCTGAGGAGCAGTTCTTC. Translation: CASSLVSEEQFF.

This chain uses TRBV29-1 with TRBJ2-1; D possibly corresponds to TRBD1 (6 bases). Germline V gives CDR1 SQVTM, CDR2 ANQGSEA. This CDR3 is 11 amino acids long. Between the trimmed V and J ends, which lost 7 bases and 8 bases, there was a span of 12 bases. The CDR3 region is CSAFRGDEQFF. The CDR3, as DNA: TGCAGCGCCTTCAGGGGCGATGAGCAGTTCTTC.

The rearrangement uses TRBV7-9 and TRBJ1-2; tentatively, D is TRBD1 (6 bases). The germline gives CDR1 SEHNR, CDR2 FQNEAQ (reference sequence). V lost 4 bases, J lost 6 bases, and 9 bases lay in between. The CDR3 has 12 amino acids. The CDR3 DNA reads as TGTGCCAGCAGCTCGGGACACGATGGCTACACCTTC. Protein sequence: CASSSGHDGYTF.

The gene calls are TRBV4-1 and TRBJ1-1; no definite D call. Germline lookup yields CDR1 MGHRA and CDR2 YSYEKL. Trimming stripped 0 bases from V and 3 bases from J, with 20 bases between. The CDR3 consists of 18 residues. The CDR3 is CASSQDTRLSRKDTEAFF. The CDR3 nucleotides are TGCGCCAGCAGCCAAGATACCCGATTATCGCGAAAGGACACTGAAGCTTTCTTT.

This chain joins TRBV27 and TRBJ2-7; D might be TRBD1 (5 bases). CDR3 length equals 14 residues. Germline V lookup: CDR1 MNHEY, CDR2 SMNVEV (reference sequence). Trimming cost V 5 bases and J 2 bases, with 13 bases left between them. CDR3 DNA sequence: TGTGCCAGCAGTCAACAGGAGCGAACCTACGAGCAGTACTTC. Its translation is CASSQQERTYEQYF.

The chain couples TRBV5-1 to TRBJ1-2; TRBD1 is a possible D gene (5 bases). The germline CDR1 and CDR2 sequences are SGHRS and YFSETQ. Between the trimmed V and J ends, which lost 4 bases and 5 bases, there was a span of 12 bases. The CDR3 runs to 13 residues. CDR3 protein: CASSGGQEYGYTF. The DNA for the CDR3 is TGCGCCAGCAGCGGCGGACAAGAATATGGCTACACCTTC.

This clone was observed once. This chain uses TRBV10-2 with TRBJ2-3, with D hard to call. The germline V gene has CDR1 WSHSY and CDR2 SAAADI. The germline V and J ends were trimmed by 3 bases and 2 bases, with 9 bases remaining between them. CDR3 size: 14 residues. In DNA form, the CDR3 reads TGCGCCAGCAGTGATTACGGGTCCACAGATACGCAGTATTTT. Translation gives CASSDYGSTDTQYF.

The CDR3 spells CARVTSVSYEQYF. The CDR3 DNA sequence: TGCGCCAGGGTGACTAGCGTCTCCTACGAGCAGTACTTC. This chain uses TRBV5-1 with TRBJ2-7; 8 bases are shared with TRBD2. Trimming cost V 8 bases and J 0 bases; bases outside gene matches: 4. This CDR3 is 13 amino acids long. Germline CDR1 SGHRS, CDR2 YFSETQ.

The V call is TRBV12-5, the J call TRBJ2-6; TRBD2 matches 11 bases. V shed 5 bases, J shed 4 bases, and the junction held 16 bases outside the gene matches. CDR3 length: 20 amino acids. CDR1 LGHNT and CDR2 FRNRAP come from the germline V gene. The CDR3 sequence: CASGPRVLAGGTSGANVLTF. CDR3 in DNA: TGTGCTAGTGGTCCCCGGGTCCTAGCGGGGGGCACCTCCGGGGCCAACGTCCTGACTTTC. The variable domain in full, with the rest retrieved from reference TRBV12-5 and TRBJ2-6, is DARVTQTPRHKVTEMGQEVTMRCQPILGHNTVFWYRQTMMQGLELLAYFRNRAPLDDSGMPKDRFSAEMPDATLATLKIQPSEPRDSAVYFCASGPRVLAGGTSGANVLTFGAGSRLTVL.

This chain links TRBV7-9 with TRBJ1-1, with D tentatively TRBD1 (6 bases). The CDR3 runs 16 residues. From germline, CDR1 is SEHNR and CDR2 FQNEAQ (reference sequence). Trimming took 1 base from V and 1 from J, leaving 13 bases between them. The CDR3 here is CASSLVGYRENTEAFF. In nucleotides, the CDR3 is TGTGCCAGCAGCTTAGTAGGATACAGGGAGAACACTGAAGCTTTCTTT.

The V call is TRBV27, the J call TRBJ2-7; possible D gene TRBD1, 6 bases. V lost 5 bases to trimming and J lost 3 bases, with 20 bases between them. The CDR3 covers 16 residues. Germline V lookup: CDR1 MNHEY, CDR2 SMNVEV (reference sequence). CDR3 loop: CASSGTGTPNLYEQYF. The CDR3 nucleotides are TGTGCCAGCAGTGGTACCGGGACACCCAACCTCTACGAGCAGTACTTC.

The rearrangement links TRBV28 to TRBJ2-3, with D perhaps matching TRBD1 (6 bases). Per the germline V gene, CDR1 is MDHEN and CDR2 is SYDVKM. Trimming stripped 10 bases from V and 2 bases from J, with 19 bases between. This CDR3 is built from 15 residues. Written as DNA, the CDR3 is TGTGCCATCCGGACAGCGACTCAATTCACAGATACGCAGTATTTT. Protein sequence: CAIRTATQFTDTQYF.

The chain joins TRBV6-1 to TRBJ2-3; D gene unclear. V lost 8 bases, J lost 5 bases, and 17 bases lay in between. Germline V gives CDR1 MNHNS, CDR2 SASEGT. The CDR3 covers 14 residues. The chain's CDR3 is CASLPGPRQDTQYF. DNA of the CDR3: TGTGCCAGCTTGCCGGGCCCCAGGCAAGATACGCAGTATTTT.

This chain links TRBV7-9 with TRBJ2-3; D is perhaps TRBD1 (5 bases). V was pared by 4 bases and J by 2 bases, with 16 bases between. Germline values: CDR1 SEHNR, CDR2 FQNEAQ (reference sequence). CDR3 size: 16 residues. Here the CDR3 reads CASSSLQGRYTDTQYF. CDR3 bases: TGTGCCAGCAGCTCTCTCCAGGGAAGATACACAGATACGCAGTATTTT.

A few counts support this clone. The rearrangement joins TRBV29-1 to TRBJ2-7, with 7 bases fitting TRBD1. Germline assignment: CDR1 SQVTM and CDR2 ANQGSEA. With 4 bases clipped from V and 2 bases from J, the junction kept 5 bases outside the gene matches. This CDR3 region has 13 residues. The CDR3 reads CSVVGTATYEQYF. Written as DNA, the CDR3 is TGCAGCGTTGTAGGGACAGCCACCTACGAGCAGTACTTC.

The chain recombines TRBV9 with TRBJ2-1; 11 bases are shared with TRBD2. Germline CDR1 reads SGDLS; CDR2 reads YYNGEE. The ends lost 4 bases at V and 5 bases at J; junction bases unmatched: 5. The CDR3 runs to 15 residues. CDR3: CASSPGLAANNEQFF. The CDR3 nucleotides are TGTGCCAGCAGCCCGGGACTAGCGGCGAACAATGAGCAGTTCTTC.